A single sample gave rise to the 19 T cell receptor beta chains below, sequenced in a study of identical twins. TCRdb itself ran the 5' RACE reads through MiXCR, one entry per CDR3 protein. The sample lists more than 400,000 distinct CDR3 sequences, roughly 15% occurring once. These data were likewise used in another study, on yellow fever vaccine responses in identical twins.

Source material: CD4+ T cells sorted from blood. The receptors were sampled from a woman under 30 in good health.

In its sample, this clonotype was seen many times. J is TRBJ2-1 and V is TRBV29-1; D remains ambiguous. The CDR3 extends over 13 amino acids. Trimming pared 3 bases from V and 7 bases from J, leaving 13 bases between. Germline loops: CDR1 SQVTM, CDR2 ANQGSEA. The CDR3 sequence is CSVDFTQANEQFF. For the CDR3, the DNA is TGCAGCGTTGACTTTACACAAGCTAATGAGCAGTTCTTC.

In this sample, this clonotype turned up a few times. The chain uses TRBV12-3 or TRBV12-4 and TRBJ1-4; D not certain. The CDR3 loop spans 15 amino acids. V lost 3 bases and J lost 8, with 16 bases in between. CDR3 residues: CASSFIPGSGEKLFF. As DNA, the CDR3 is TGTGCCAGCAGTTTTATTCCAGGAAGTGGCGAAAAACTGTTTTTT.

The rearrangement joins TRBV11-2 to TRBJ2-1, with a weak D call TRBD2 (6 bases). Germline lookup yields CDR1 SGHAT and CDR2 FQNNGV. Trimming stripped 1 base from V and 2 bases from J, with 12 bases between. The CDR3 consists of 16 residues. For the CDR3, the DNA is TGTGCCAGCAGCTTAGGTCGGGCTAGCGCCTACAATGAGCAGTTCTTC. Its protein is CASSLGRASAYNEQFF.

The rearrangement joins TRBV12-3 or TRBV12-4 to TRBJ2-6; no firm D call. The CDR3 covers 16 residues. V lost 6 bases and J lost 2, with 14 bases in between. Written as DNA, the CDR3 is TGTGCCAGCAGAGGAGCAGGTTATGCTGGGGCCAACGTCCTGACTTTC. Its protein product is CASRGAGYAGANVLTF.

A few counts support this clonotype. This sequence joins TRBV5-1 and TRBJ2-4, with 10 positions matching TRBD2. This CDR3 region has 17 residues. V lost 4 bases and J lost 2; bases outside the gene matches: 9. Germline CDR1 SGHRS, CDR2 YFSETQ. The DNA of the CDR3 is TGCGCCAGCAGCCAACTTAGCGGGGGGATAACCAAAAACATTCAGTACTTC. It codes for CASSQLSGGITKNIQYF.

This sequence joins TRBV27 and TRBJ2-1; a possible D gene is TRBD1 (5 bases). V shed 1 base and J shed 7 bases, with 11 bases lying between them. CDR1 and CDR2 (germline): MNHEY, SMNVEV (reference sequence). The CDR3 consists of 14 residues. As DNA, the CDR3 is TGTGCCAGCAGTTTATGGGCAGGGATGAATGAGCAGTTCTTC. It yields the protein CASSLWAGMNEQFF.

This rearrangement joins TRBV20-1 to TRBJ2-7; tentatively, D is TRBD2 (6 bases). This CDR3 comprises 14 residues. Germline-derived CDR1 and CDR2 are DFQATT and SNEGSKA (reference sequence). V was trimmed by 2 bases and J by 2 bases, leaving 13 bases between them. Written as DNA, the CDR3 is TGCAGTGCTAGACCGGGACTGGGAACCTACGAGCAGTACTTC. Translation: CSARPGLGTYEQYF.

The chain carries TRBV19 and TRBJ2-3; no clear D. The CDR3 length is 14 residues. Per the germline V gene, CDR1 is LNHDA and CDR2 is SQIVND (reference sequence). The V end was cut by 3 bases, the J end by 0 bases, with 7 bases between. CDR3 residues: CASSILLSTDTQYF. In DNA, the CDR3 is TGTGCCAGTAGTATTCTACTCAGCACAGATACGCAGTATTTT. Supplemented by reference TRBV19 and TRBJ2-3, the full variable domain reads DGGITQSPKYLFRKEGQNVTLSCEQNLNHDAMYWYRQDPGQGLRLIYYSQIVNDFQKGDIAEGYSVSREKKESFPLTVTSAQKNPTAFYLCASSILLSTDTQYFGPGTRLTVL.

V usage is TRBV4-2 and J usage is TRBJ2-7; TRBD2 agrees at 12 bases. The CDR3 is made up of 15 amino acids. Germline assignment: CDR1 LGHNA and CDR2 YNFKEQ. The V and J ends lost 1 base and 3 bases, in that order; junction bases with no gene match: 1. CDR3 residues: CASSQALAGGYEQYF. In nucleotides, the CDR3 is TGTGCCAGCAGCCAAGCACTAGCGGGAGGCTACGAGCAGTACTTC.

This clonotype was seen only a few times. This chain connects TRBV7-2 to TRBJ1-5, with D perhaps TRBD1 (6 bases). Trimming shortened V by 5 bases and J by 3 bases, and 11 bases separated the two germline ends. CDR1 and CDR2 from the germline V gene are SGHTA and FQGNSA. The CDR3 is 14 amino acids. The CDR3 DNA reads TGTGCCAGCAGCCCGGACAGTTCCAATCAGCCCCAGCATTTT. Protein: CASSPDSSNQPQHF.

This sequence joins TRBV20-1 and TRBJ2-5; tentative D call: TRBD1 (5 bases). Germline loops: CDR1 DFQATT, CDR2 SNEGSKA (reference sequence). V lost 6 bases, J lost 1 base, and 12 bases lay in between. The CDR3 extends over 13 amino acids. The CDR3 protein is CSARTDIQETQYF. CDR3 nucleotide sequence: TGCAGTGCCAGGACGGACATCCAAGAGACCCAGTACTTC.

This chain connects TRBV5-4 to TRBJ1-2, with a tentative D call TRBD1 (5 bases). The V gene lost 4 bases and the J gene lost 3 bases, with 22 bases spanning the gap. The CDR3 contains 17 residues. Per germline, CDR1 SGHNT and CDR2 YYREEE (reference sequence). The DNA for the CDR3 is TGTGCCAGCAGCATTGCCCCGTCCCTGGGGCTAGACTATGGCTACACCTTC. Translated: CASSIAPSLGLDYGYTF.

CDR3 protein: CASSPLATSTGELFF. The CDR3 DNA reads TGTGCCAGCAGCCCCTTGGCTACCTCAACCGGGGAGCTGTTTTTT. The chain links TRBV7-3 to TRBJ2-2, with no clear D. Trimming cost V 5 bases and J 5 bases, with 15 bases left between them. This CDR3 has 15 amino acids. Germline V gives CDR1 SGHTA, CDR2 FQGTGA.

This clonotype occurred a few times. The chain employs TRBV2 and TRBJ2-2; D not resolved. V was trimmed by 6 bases and J by 2 bases, leaving 10 bases between them. The germline CDR1 and CDR2 sequences are SNHLY and FYNNEI. The CDR3 totals 14 residues. CDR3 DNA: TGTGCCAGCAGGACGGAATCAAACACCGGGGAGCTGTTTTTT. Protein product: CASRTESNTGELFF.

The V call is TRBV4-1, the J call TRBJ1-2, with 9 bases that match TRBD1. The V gene end was trimmed by 0 bases and the J gene end by 0 bases; junction bases not matched to a gene: 5. CDR1 and CDR2 (germline): MGHRA, YSYEKL. The CDR3 covers 17 residues. The CDR3 nucleotides are TGCGCCAGCAGCCAAGATGTGACAGGGGGAACTAACTATGGCTACACCTTC. The encoded protein is CASSQDVTGGTNYGYTF.

The chain has TRBV4-1 and TRBJ2-4; TRBD1 matches at 12 bases. This CDR3 has 20 amino acids. Germline V gene lookup returns CDR1 MGHRA and CDR2 YSYEKL. Trimming removed 4 bases from V and 0 bases from J; junction bases left unmatched: 13. In DNA form, the CDR3 reads TGCGCCAGCAGCCCCCTTTTGGGACAGGGGGCGAAGTTAGCCAAAAACATTCAGTACTTC. This sequence encodes CASSPLLGQGAKLAKNIQYF.

The V gene is TRBV3-1, the J gene TRBJ2-5; 10 nucleotides agree with TRBD1. The germline V gene encodes CDR1 LGHDT and CDR2 YNNKEL (reference sequence). Losses at the gene ends were 7 bases for V and 5 bases for J; bases not matched to a gene: 7. This CDR3 has 14 residues. CDR3 sequence (DNA): TGTGCCAGCACTCGACAGGGGGCACGGGAGACCCAGTACTTC. Translating it yields CASTRQGARETQYF.

This clonotype was counted between two and nine times. The chain carries TRBV10-2 and TRBJ2-5, with no clear D. Germline V gene data show CDR1 as WSHSY and CDR2 as SAAADI. The CDR3 runs to 12 residues. Trimming took off 7 bases at V and 7 bases at J, with 13 bases between the two ends. Here the CDR3 DNA reads TGCGCCAGCAAGGAGTACAACGGGACCCAGTACTTC. Translation: CASKEYNGTQYF.

The table lists this clonotype with a few counts. The chain combines TRBV5-1 with TRBJ2-2, with D possibly called TRBD1 or TRBD2 (6 bases each). From germline, CDR1 is SGHRS and CDR2 YFSETQ. Trimming cost V 4 bases and J 5 bases, with 12 bases left between them. The CDR3 contains 14 residues. The CDR3 coding sequence is TGCGCCAGCAGCACAGGGACTGTTACCGGGGAGCTGTTTTTT. Translated: CASSTGTVTGELFF.